Below, 22 T cell receptor beta chains from the same sample are listed, as sequenced in a study of T cells after yellow fever vaccination. TCRdb ran MiXCR on the 5' RACE reads and lists one entry per CDR3 protein. Among fewer than 350,000 distinct CDR3 sequences listed, roughly 3.5% were seen once. The source material was PBMCs, sampled on the day of the yellow fever booster vaccination. The receptors stem from a man aged 18 to 35 who received the YFV17D yellow fever vaccine.

V and J are TRBV20-1 and TRBJ2-5; the D gene is possibly TRBD2 (6 bases). In germline, CDR1 is DFQATT, CDR2 SNEGSKA (reference sequence). The CDR3 length is 15 residues. Trimming shortened V by 5 bases and J by 5 bases, and 21 bases separated the two germline ends. CDR3 in DNA: TGCAGTGCTGGGCGGGGACGGCTGAGGGTCGAGACCCAGTACTTC. It translates to CSAGRGRLRVETQYF.

This chain uses TRBV7-2 with TRBJ2-1; D gene uncertain. This CDR3 spans 14 amino acids. Between the trimmed V and J ends, which lost 1 base and 13 bases, there was a span of 17 bases. The V gene's germline CDR1 is SGHTA and CDR2 FQGNSA. The chain's CDR3 is CASSLESRRSLQFF. The CDR3, as DNA: TGTGCCAGCAGCTTAGAATCACGGCGGTCCCTTCAGTTCTTC.

This clonotype was seen repeatedly, ten times or more. The genes are TRBV6-1 and TRBJ2-2; D remains ambiguous. Per germline, CDR1 MNHNS and CDR2 SASEGT. V dropped 4 bases and J dropped 6 bases, with 12 bases sitting between them. This CDR3 contains 14 residues. In DNA form, the CDR3 reads TGTGCCAGCAGTGCTACACGGACGGCCGGGGAGCTGTTTTTT. Translated, it gives CASSATRTAGELFF.

The table lists this clonotype with many counts. This chain connects TRBV29-1 to TRBJ2-7, with D possibly matching TRBD2 (5 bases). CDR1 and CDR2 (germline): SQVTM, ANQGSEA. The CDR3 covers 13 residues. V was shortened by 3 bases and J by 6 bases, with 15 bases between the two germline ends. The CDR3 sequence: CSVDGRGLGEQYF. CDR3 DNA: TGCAGCGTTGACGGACGCGGGTTAGGCGAGCAGTACTTC.

The chain is built from TRBV4-1 and TRBJ1-5; D is perhaps TRBD1 (5 bases). Germline V gene data show CDR1 as MGHRA and CDR2 as YSYEKL. The CDR3 spans 15 residues. V lost 1 base and J 0 bases, leaving 7 bases between the germline ends. The CDR3 DNA is TGCGCCAGCAGCCAAGGGGGGTCTAGCAATCAGCCCCAGCATTTT. This sequence encodes CASSQGGSSNQPQHF.

This clonotype was recorded at least ten times. This chain joins TRBV28 and TRBJ2-5; 9 nucleotides agree with TRBD2. The CDR3 totals 17 residues. Germline CDR1 MDHEN, CDR2 SYDVKM. The V gene end was trimmed by 5 bases and the J gene end by 4 bases; junction bases not matched to a gene: 14. CDR3: CASSPWGRLAGRETQYF. DNA for the CDR3: TGTGCCAGCAGTCCTTGGGGGCGGCTAGCGGGACGAGAGACCCAGTACTTC.

This clonotype was counted between two and nine times. CDR3 sequence: CASTGQGATEAFF. The CDR3 DNA is TGTGCCAGCACCGGACAGGGGGCAACTGAAGCTTTCTTT. The chain is built from TRBV6-5 and TRBJ1-1; 11 bases are a match to TRBD1. The CDR3 covers 13 residues. Germline CDR1 is MNHEY and CDR2 is SVGAGI. V was pared by 7 bases and J by 5 bases, with 3 bases of the junction left unmatched.

This clonotype was recorded many times. V is TRBV7-9 and J is TRBJ2-1, with D tentatively TRBD1 (6 bases). The V end was cut by 5 bases, the J end by 10 bases, with 18 bases between. Germline CDR1 SEHNR, CDR2 FQNEAQ (reference sequence). This CDR3 contains 14 residues. DNA of the CDR3: TGTGCCAGCAGCCCAAGCAAGGGGGTTGGCGAGCAGTTCTTC. This encodes CASSPSKGVGEQFF. The variable domain in full, with the rest retrieved from reference TRBV7-9 and TRBJ2-1, is DTGVSQNPRHKITKRGQNVTFRCDPISEHNRLYWYRQTLGQGPEFLTYFQNEAQLEKSRLLSDRFSAERPKGSFSTLEIQRTEQGDSAMYLCASSPSKGVGEQFFGPGTRLTVL.

There are many counts of this clonotype. This chain uses TRBV12-3 or TRBV12-4 with TRBJ1-1; TRBD1 is a possible D gene (6 bases). Trimming removed 6 bases at V and 0 bases at J, with 23 bases between. CDR3 size: 18 residues. CDR3 sequence (DNA): TGTGCCAGCAGCGAAAGCTACAGGGAAATCTTCATGAACACTGAAGCTTTCTTT. Encoded protein: CASSESYREIFMNTEAFF.

This clonotype was counted ten times or more. The gene calls are TRBV7-8 and TRBJ2-3; 10 bases are a match to TRBD2. The CDR3 runs to 14 residues. The junction had 7 bases not matched to a gene; V was cut back by 5 bases and J by 8 bases. Germline V lookup: CDR1 SGHVS, CDR2 FQNEAQ. CDR3 residues: CASSPLAGAGTQYF. CDR3 nucleotides: TGTGCCAGCAGCCCGCTAGCGGGGGCGGGTACGCAGTATTTT.

In its sample, this clonotype was seen many times. The chain has TRBV27 and TRBJ2-7, with 9 bases identical to TRBD2. The length of the CDR3 is 15 residues. Losses at the gene ends were 0 bases for V and 7 bases for J; bases not matched to a gene: 7. Germline V gene sequence: CDR1 MNHEY, CDR2 SMNVEV (reference sequence). CDR3 sequence reads: CASSLSGLAPGEQYV. CDR3 sequence (DNA): TGTGCCAGCAGTTTATCGGGACTAGCCCCAGGGGAGCAGTACGTC.

This clonotype occurred a few times. This sequence joins TRBV10-3 and TRBJ1-1; D is ambiguous. This CDR3 comprises 13 residues. The V and J ends lost 0 bases and 8 bases respectively, with 10 bases between them. Per the germline V gene, CDR1 is ENHRY and CDR2 is SYGVKD. CDR3 sequence (DNA): TGTGCCATCAGTGAGTCAGGGAACAGCGAAGCTTTCTTT. Translating it yields CAISESGNSEAFF.

This clonotype has at least ten counts. Here the CDR3 DNA reads TGTGCCAGCAGCGAGTCGAGCTCCTACAATGAGCAGTTCTTC. Translated, it gives CASSESSSYNEQFF. The rearrangement uses TRBV11-2 and TRBJ2-1, with D unclear. Germline loops: CDR1 SGHAT, CDR2 FQNNGV. The length of the CDR3 is 14 residues. The ends were cut back, 5 bases at V and 0 bases at J, with 8 bases in the middle.

There are many counts of this clonotype. The CDR3 loop is CAIRWGQETEAFF. The CDR3 coding sequence is TGTGCCATCAGATGGGGGCAAGAAACTGAAGCTTTCTTT. The chain recombines TRBV10-3 with TRBJ1-1, with D possibly matching TRBD1 (6 bases). CDR1 and CDR2 from the germline V gene are ENHRY and SYGVKD. Between the trimmed V and J ends, which lost 6 bases and 5 bases, there was a span of 13 bases. The CDR3 is made up of 13 amino acids.

This clonotype has at least ten counts. The chain recombines TRBV6-5 with TRBJ2-7; 9 bases are shared with TRBD1. V lost 5 bases to trimming and J lost 4 bases; unmatched junction nucleotides: 6. Germline assignment: CDR1 MNHEY and CDR2 SVGAGI. This CDR3 region has 14 residues. The CDR3 DNA sequence: TGTGCCAGCAGTCCGACAGGGGGAAAGTACGAGCAGTACGTC. Protein: CASSPTGGKYEQYV.

The CDR3 loop reads CASSYAQDLSYEQYV. The CDR3 DNA reads as TGTGCCAGCAGTTACGCGCAGGACCTCTCCTACGAGCAGTACGTC. This sequence joins TRBV6-2 or TRBV6-3 and TRBJ2-7; D uncertain. Germline V CDR1 and CDR2: MNHEY, SVGEGT. V lost 2 bases, J lost 0 bases, and 11 bases lay in between. The CDR3 is 15 amino acids.

The chain employs TRBV7-9 and TRBJ2-7; perhaps TRBD2 as D (5 bases). This CDR3 has 16 residues. The germline CDR1 and CDR2 sequences are SEHNR and FQNEAQ (reference sequence). V was shortened by 1 base and J by 2 bases, with 15 bases between the two germline ends. The CDR3: CASSLVGGGHTYEQYF. The CDR3, as DNA: TGTGCCAGCAGCTTAGTCGGTGGCGGGCACACCTACGAGCAGTACTTC.

Ten or more counts support this clonotype. V is TRBV5-1 and J is TRBJ2-5; no clear D. V was cut by 1 base and J by 4 bases, with 5 bases left in between. Germline CDR1 reads SGHRS; CDR2 reads YFSETQ. The CDR3 has 12 amino acids. CDR3 amino acids: CASSLWRETQYF. CDR3 sequence (DNA): TGCGCCAGCAGCTTGTGGAGAGAGACCCAGTACTTC.

This clonotype was observed at least ten times. The chain employs TRBV6-2 or TRBV6-3 and TRBJ2-7; TRBD1 matches 10 bases. This CDR3 region has 14 residues. Looked up from germline, CDR1 is MNHEY and CDR2 is SVGEGT. Trimming cost V 2 bases and J 6 bases; bases outside gene matches: 4. Here the CDR3 DNA reads TGTGCCAGCAGTTACAGAGGACAGGGGGGCGAGCAGTACTTC. Its translation: CASSYRGQGGEQYF.

Ten or more counts support this clonotype. The chain is built from TRBV7-8 and TRBJ2-1, with 7 bases identical to TRBD2. With 5 bases clipped from V and 6 bases from J, the junction kept 13 bases outside the gene matches. The germline gives CDR1 SGHVS, CDR2 FQNEAQ. The length of the CDR3 is 16 residues. The CDR3 loop reads CASSPRERGVFNEQFF. CDR3 nucleotide sequence: TGTGCCAGCAGCCCGAGGGAGCGGGGAGTGTTCAATGAGCAGTTCTTC.

The chain combines TRBV5-5 with TRBJ2-1; 11 bases align to TRBD2. This CDR3 is built from 20 residues. V was pared by 4 bases and J by 0 bases, with 15 bases of the junction left unmatched. Looked up from germline, CDR1 is SGHKS and CDR2 is YYEKEE (reference sequence). Written as DNA, the CDR3 is TGTGCCAGCAGCCCCCCAGCTGGACTAGCGGGTAGTGGCTCCTACAATGAGCAGTTCTTC. Protein: CASSPPAGLAGSGSYNEQFF.

This clonotype was seen ten or more times. The gene calls are TRBV20-1 and TRBJ2-7; 8 nucleotides align to TRBD1. CDR1 DFQATT and CDR2 SNEGSKA come from the germline V gene (reference sequence). The CDR3 is 15 amino acids. Losses at the gene ends were 2 bases for V and 3 bases for J; bases not matched to a gene: 9. The CDR3 is CSARIPTGVDYEQYF. The CDR3, as DNA: TGCAGTGCTAGAATCCCGACAGGGGTAGACTACGAGCAGTACTTC.